The clone carrying this TCR beta chain was counted at least ten times. TCRdb re-derived calls from the RT-PCR reads in MiXCR, one entry per CDR3 protein. Of around 600,000 distinct CDR3 sequences detected, approximately 11% appear once; the ten largest clones hold 9.5% to 11%. The data originate from a study of response to subunit inactivated influenza vaccine. V shed 3 bases and J shed 0 bases, with 10 bases lying between them. The CDR3 runs 14 residues. Germline V gene data show CDR1 as DFQATT and CDR2 as SNEGSKA (reference sequence). These data were likewise used in another study, on T cells expressing NK-cell markers. From that second work: cDNA encoding TCR beta was synthesized via 5'RACE template switching incorporating UMIs. Sorted CD3+CD56+NKG2C+, CD3+CD56+NKG2C- and CD3+CD56-NKG2C+ T cells provided the TCR beta repertoires.

Here the sequenced sample was PBMCs from blood, taken on the day of vaccination. The chain carries TRBV20-1 and TRBJ2-3; no reliable D call. The origin of this receptor is a man aged 50 to 60 who received an inactivated influenza vaccine. CDR3 residues: CSASQASSTDTQYF. In DNA, the CDR3 is TGCAGTGCTAGCCAGGCATCTAGCACAGATACGCAGTATTTT.